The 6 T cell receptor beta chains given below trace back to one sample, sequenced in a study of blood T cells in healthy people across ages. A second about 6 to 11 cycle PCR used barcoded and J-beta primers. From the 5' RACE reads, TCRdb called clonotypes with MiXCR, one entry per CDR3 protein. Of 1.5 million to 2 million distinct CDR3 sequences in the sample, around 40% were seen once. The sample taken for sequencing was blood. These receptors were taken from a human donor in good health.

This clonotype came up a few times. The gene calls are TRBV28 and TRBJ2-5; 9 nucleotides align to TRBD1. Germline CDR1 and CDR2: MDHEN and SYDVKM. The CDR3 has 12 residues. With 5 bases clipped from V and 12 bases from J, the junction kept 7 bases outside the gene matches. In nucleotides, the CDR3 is TGTGCCAGCAGTCCCGGGGACAGGGCTAAGTACTTC. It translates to CASSPGDRAKYF.

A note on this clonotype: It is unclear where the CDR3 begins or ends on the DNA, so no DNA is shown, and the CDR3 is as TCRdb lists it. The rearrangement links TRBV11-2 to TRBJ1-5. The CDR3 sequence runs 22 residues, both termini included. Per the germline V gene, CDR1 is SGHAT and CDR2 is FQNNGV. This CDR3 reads CASSLEYALEQYFGPANQPQHF.

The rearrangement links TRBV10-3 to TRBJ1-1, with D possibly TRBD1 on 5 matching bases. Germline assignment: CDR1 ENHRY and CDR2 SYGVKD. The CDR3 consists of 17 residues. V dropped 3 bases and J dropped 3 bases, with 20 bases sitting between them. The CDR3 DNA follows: TGTGCCATCAGTGACTCCCCGATCCAGGGATCCTACACTGAAGCTTTCTTT. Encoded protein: CAISDSPIQGSYTEAFF.

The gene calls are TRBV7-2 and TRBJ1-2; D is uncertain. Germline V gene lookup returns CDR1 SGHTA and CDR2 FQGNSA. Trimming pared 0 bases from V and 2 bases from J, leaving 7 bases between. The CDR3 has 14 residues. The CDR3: CASSLAVRNYGYTF. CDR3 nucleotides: TGTGCCAGCAGCTTAGCGGTCAGAAACTATGGCTACACCTTC. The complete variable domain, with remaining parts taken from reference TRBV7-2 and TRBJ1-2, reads GAGVSQSPSNKVTEKGKDVELRCDPISGHTALYWYRQSLGQGLEFLIYFQGNSAPDKSGLPSDRFSAERTGGSVSTLTIQRTQQEDSAVYLCASSLAVRNYGYTFGSGTRLTVV.

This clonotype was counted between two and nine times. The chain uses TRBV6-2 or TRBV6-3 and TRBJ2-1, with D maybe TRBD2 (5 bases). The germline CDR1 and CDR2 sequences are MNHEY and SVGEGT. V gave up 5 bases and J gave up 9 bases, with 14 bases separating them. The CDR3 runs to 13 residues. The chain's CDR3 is CASSEGRGGEQFF. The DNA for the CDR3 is TGTGCCAGCAGTGAGGGTAGAGGCGGTGAGCAGTTCTTC.

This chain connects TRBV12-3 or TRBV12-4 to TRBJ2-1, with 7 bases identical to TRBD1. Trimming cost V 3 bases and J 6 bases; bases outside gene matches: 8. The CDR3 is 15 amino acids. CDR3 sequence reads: CASSFSRGLVNEQFF. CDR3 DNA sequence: TGTGCCAGCAGTTTTAGCAGGGGGTTGGTCAATGAGCAGTTCTTC.